The 10 T cell receptor beta chains below come from one sample, sequenced in a study of blood T cell repertoires in COVID-19. The table came from immunoSEQ multiplex PCR; TCRdb's copy has only in-frame clones and leaves some out. The table lists 200,000 or so clones, approximately 89% of them singletons. Sequencing was performed on PBMCs or T cells enriched from blood (not recorded which). These receptors were collected from a woman aged 35 to 49 with acute COVID-19.

V usage is TRBV2 and J usage is TRBJ1-6; 8 positions match TRBD1. Germline V gives CDR1 SNHLY, CDR2 FYNNEI. The V and J ends lost 1 base and 14 bases, in that order; junction bases with no gene match: 10. This CDR3 is built from 15 residues. This CDR3 reads CASSEVGRGLGALHF. The CDR3 DNA is TGTGCCAGCAGTGAAGTGGGCAGGGGGCTCGGAGCCCTCCACTTT.

For this clone: The same CDR3 can be traced to other DNA sequences in this sample. V usage is TRBV7-9 and J usage is TRBJ1-2, with 8 bases matching TRBD1. Unmatched junction bases numbered 6, after V lost 5 bases and J lost 4 bases. From germline, CDR1 is SEHNR and CDR2 FQNEAQ (reference sequence). There are 14 residues in the CDR3. The DNA for the CDR3 is TGTGCCAGCAGCCCCCGGACAGGGTTCTATGGCTACACCTTC. Amino acid sequence: CASSPRTGFYGYTF.

This sequence joins TRBV30 and TRBJ1-1, with 7 positions matching TRBD1. Germline CDR1 GTSNPN, CDR2 SVGIG (reference sequence). The CDR3 contains 18 residues. V dropped 3 bases and J dropped 0; count of bases not matched to a gene: 16. The CDR3 DNA reads TGTGCCTGGAGGAGGGGCACAGGGGCTAGATCAATGAACACTGAAGCTTTCTTT. Amino acid sequence: CAWRRGTGARSMNTEAFF.

The V call is TRBV5-4, the J call TRBJ2-5; a possible D gene is TRBD1 (6 bases). Trimming took 3 bases from V and 2 from J, leaving 14 bases between them. The CDR3 contains 15 residues. Germline V gene sequence: CDR1 SGHNT, CDR2 YYREEE (reference sequence). The CDR3 loop is CASSWLGQGQETQYF. For the CDR3, the DNA is TGTGCCAGCAGCTGGCTGGGACAAGGACAAGAGACCCAGTACTTC.

The genes are TRBV4-2 and TRBJ2-3, with D maybe TRBD2 (5 bases). Germline V gene data show CDR1 as LGHNA and CDR2 as YNFKEQ. Trimming cost V 0 bases and J 4 bases, with 14 bases left between them. CDR3 length: 16 residues. CDR3 sequence reads: CASSQDSAMRADTQYF. The CDR3 nucleotides read TGTGCCAGCAGCCAAGATTCGGCTATGAGGGCAGATACGCAGTATTTT.

The chain links TRBV12-5 to TRBJ1-5; 7 bases fit TRBD1. The V segment lost 2 bases and the J segment 4 bases; nucleotides outside the gene matches: 11. The CDR3 has 17 residues. CDR1 is LGHNT and CDR2 is FRNRAP in the germline V gene. In DNA form, the CDR3 reads TGTGCTAGTGGTTTGCCCCCAGGGGGGTCTGGTAATCAGCCCCAGCATTTT. Residues: CASGLPPGGSGNQPQHF.

CDR3 protein: CASSQSPGLRYDTEAFF. The CDR3 bases are TGCGCCAGCAGTCAATCGCCAGGGTTACGGTATGACACTGAAGCTTTCTTT. The chain links TRBV23-1 to TRBJ1-1, with a weak D call TRBD1 (5 bases). TRBV23-1 is an ORF for which the function is uncertain. The V end lost 0 bases, the J end lost 3 bases, and 17 bases lay between the germline ends. This CDR3 is built from 17 residues.

The chain couples TRBV7-2 to TRBJ2-6; 11 positions match TRBD1. The V gene's germline CDR1 is SGHTA and CDR2 FQGNSA. CDR3 length equals 19 residues. Losses at the gene ends were 5 bases for V and 1 base for J; bases not matched to a gene: 10. The CDR3 sequence is CASSPRGTGGASGANVLTF. DNA for the CDR3: TGTGCCAGCAGCCCGCGGGGGACAGGGGGAGCTTCTGGGGCCAACGTCCTGACTTTC.

V usage is TRBV5-6 and J usage is TRBJ2-7, with no clear D. The CDR3 is made up of 12 amino acids. V was shortened by 1 base and J by 4 bases, with 6 bases between the two germline ends. Per the germline V gene, CDR1 is SGHDT and CDR2 is YYEEEE. The CDR3 DNA follows: TGTGCCAGCAGCTTGTTGAGTTACGAGCAGTACTTC. It translates to CASSLLSYEQYF. The full variable domain, its missing parts supplied by reference TRBV5-6 and TRBJ2-7, is DAGVTQSPTHLIKTRGQQVTLRCSPKSGHDTVSWYQQALGQGPQFIFQYYEEEERQRGNFPDRFSGHQFPNYSSELNVNALLLGDSALYLCASSLLSYEQYFGPGTRLTVT.

V usage is TRBV16 and J usage is TRBJ1-6; no clear D. V gave up 2 bases and J gave up 5 bases, with 7 bases separating them. Germline V CDR1 and CDR2: KGHSY, FQNENV. This CDR3 contains 14 residues. The CDR3 DNA sequence: TGTGCCAGCAGCCAAAGTAGTCATAATTCACCCCTCCACTTT. This codes for CASSQSSHNSPLHF.